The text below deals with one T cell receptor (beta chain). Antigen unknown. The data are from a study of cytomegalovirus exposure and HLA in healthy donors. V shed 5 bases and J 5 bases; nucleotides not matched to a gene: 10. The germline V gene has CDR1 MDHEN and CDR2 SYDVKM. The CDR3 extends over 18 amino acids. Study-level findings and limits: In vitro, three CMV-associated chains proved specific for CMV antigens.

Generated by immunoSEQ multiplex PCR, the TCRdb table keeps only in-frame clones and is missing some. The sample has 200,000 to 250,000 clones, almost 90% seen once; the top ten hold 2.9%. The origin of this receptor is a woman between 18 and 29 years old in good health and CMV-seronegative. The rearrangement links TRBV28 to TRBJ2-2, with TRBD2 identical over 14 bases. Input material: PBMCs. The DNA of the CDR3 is TGTGCCAGCAGTCCGGGACTAGCGGGAGTTTTCGGGACCGGGGAGCTGTTTTTT. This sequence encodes CASSPGLAGVFGTGELFF. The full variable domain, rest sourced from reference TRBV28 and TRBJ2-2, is DVKVTQSSRYLVKRTGEKVFLECVQDMDHENMFWYRQDPGLGLRLIYFSYDVKMKEKGDIPEGYSVSREKKERFSLILESASTNQTSMYLCASSPGLAGVFGTGELFFGEGSRLTVL.